This T cell receptor (beta chain) is from a study of T cells in Graves' hyperthyroidism and ophthalmopathy. RNA transcripts provided the source from which TCR beta CDR3 regions were amplified. HTBI primers were the set used in a first-round RT-PCR of the TCR CDR3. TCRdb ran MiXCR on the multiplex PCR reads and lists one entry per CDR3 protein. Of around 620,000 distinct CDR3 sequences listed, 12% to 15% are singletons. Per the germline V gene, CDR1 is SGHRS and CDR2 is YFSETQ. The CDR3 consists of 14 residues. V dropped 4 bases and J dropped 6 bases, with 15 bases sitting between them. As for this clonotype: Its antigen is currently unknown.

General study findings and limits: Progression to ophthalmopathy was predicted a median of roughly 6.8 months early. Researchers report that a 13 V-J model separated ophthalmopathy from stable hyperthyroidism. The blood repertoire included most of the expanded thyroid clonotypes above 0.001.

The TCR originated in a woman aged 18-35 years with Graves' ophthalmopathy. The sequenced sample consisted of blood. V gene TRBV5-1 combines with J gene TRBJ2-3, with D possibly TRBD2 on 6 matching bases. CDR3 sequence reads: CASSQNGREDTQYF. CDR3 coding DNA: TGCGCCAGCAGCCAAAACGGCCGGGAGGATACGCAGTATTTT.